The present T cell receptor (beta chain) was sequenced within a study of T cells in Graves' hyperthyroidism and ophthalmopathy. Study findings and constraints: Ophthalmopathy was separated from stable hyperthyroidism by a 13 V-J model.

This clonotype was counted at least ten times. Its antigen is still unknown. V dropped 2 bases and J dropped 4 bases, with 2 bases sitting between them. There are 10 residues in the CDR3. Per the germline V gene, CDR1 is GTSNPN and CDR2 is SVGIG (reference sequence). RNA transcripts provided the source from which TCR beta CDR3 regions were amplified. The HTBI primer set was used in a first-round RT-PCR of the TCR CDR3. TCRdb independently ran MiXCR on the multiplex PCR reads; one entry per CDR3 protein. Of 500,000 or so distinct CDR3 sequences in the sample, over 15% were seen once. This chain joins TRBV30 and TRBJ1-1; D unresolved. Sequenced input: blood. The sequence was collected from a woman between 18 and 29 years old with Graves' ophthalmopathy. The CDR3 sequence: CAWSRTEAFF. The DNA of the CDR3 is TGTGCCTGGAGTCGCACTGAAGCTTTCTTT.